This T cell receptor beta chain comes out of a study of blood T cell repertoires in COVID-19. About the research overall: The samples span acute and convalescent COVID-19 from the United States, Italy and Spain.

Profiling relied on immunoSEQ multiplex PCR, and the TCRdb table lists in-frame clones only, not all of them. The repertoire holds 150,000 to 200,000 clones, with roughly nine tenths as singletons. Specimen: peripheral blood. The source of this sequence is a man aged 40-50 years with acute or convalescent COVID-19.

CDR3 coding DNA: TGCGCCAGCAGCCAGGAGCGTGGAGGGCGGACTGGAAACACCATATATTTT. This sequence encodes CASSQERGGRTGNTIYF. The chain uses TRBV5-1 and TRBJ1-3, with D unresolved. Per the germline V gene, CDR1 is SGHRS and CDR2 is YFSETQ. V shed 4 bases and J shed 2 bases, with 19 bases lying between them. The CDR3 extends over 17 amino acids.